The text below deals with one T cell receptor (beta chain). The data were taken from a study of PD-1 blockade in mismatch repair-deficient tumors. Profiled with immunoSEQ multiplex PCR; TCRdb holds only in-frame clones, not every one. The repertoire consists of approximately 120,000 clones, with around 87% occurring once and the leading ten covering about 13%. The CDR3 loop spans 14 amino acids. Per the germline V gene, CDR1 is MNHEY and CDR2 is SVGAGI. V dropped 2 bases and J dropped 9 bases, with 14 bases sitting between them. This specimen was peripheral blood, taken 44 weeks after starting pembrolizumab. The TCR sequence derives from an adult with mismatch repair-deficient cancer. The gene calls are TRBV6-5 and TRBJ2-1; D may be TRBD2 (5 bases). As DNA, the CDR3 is TGTGCCAGCAGTTACGCACTAGAAGCAGGTGAGCAGTTCTTC. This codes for CASSYALEAGEQFF.